This entry features one T cell receptor beta chain sequence. Antigen: not known. The source of the sample is a study of beta chain features in type 1 diabetes. Study-level findings and limits: Significant though moderate, a shortening of TCRB CDR3s appeared in all four CD4+ subsets of Type 1 diabetes patients.

Expressed TCRB transcripts were sequenced, since all the RNA that had been isolated was reverse transcribed. Data came from immunoSEQ multiplex PCR; TCRdb stores just in-frame clones and leaves some out. The data contain 150,000 to 190,000 clones, about 7.3% of them seen just once; the ten biggest clones take up 0.65%. J lost 4 bases, V lost 6 bases, and 32 bases had no gene match. Germline CDR1 reads KGHSH; CDR2 reads LQKENI. This CDR3 region has 22 residues. The sequence was collected from a man aged 18 to 30 in good health. The V gene is TRBV18, the J gene TRBJ1-2; TRBD1 aligns across 7 bases. Sequenced material: central memory CD4+ T cells from blood. The CDR3 loop is CASSTDSITGVKGSFTIYGYTF. CDR3 nucleotide sequence: TGTGCCAGCTCGACAGACTCAATCACAGGGGTGAAAGGGTCTTTTACCATCTATGGCTACACCTTC.